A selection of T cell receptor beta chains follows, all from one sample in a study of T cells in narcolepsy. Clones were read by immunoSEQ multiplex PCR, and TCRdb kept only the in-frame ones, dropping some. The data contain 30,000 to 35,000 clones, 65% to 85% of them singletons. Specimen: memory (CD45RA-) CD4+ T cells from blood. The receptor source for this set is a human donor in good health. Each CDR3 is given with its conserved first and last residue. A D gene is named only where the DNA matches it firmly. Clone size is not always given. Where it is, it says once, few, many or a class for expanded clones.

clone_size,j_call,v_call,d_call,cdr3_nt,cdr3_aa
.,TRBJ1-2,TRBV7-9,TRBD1,TGTGCCAGCAGCCTAAGGGGGCTCTATGGCTACACCTTC,CASSLRGLYGYTF
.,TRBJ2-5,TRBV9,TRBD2,TGTGCCAGCAGCCCGCCTAGCGGGGGGGTTTTAGAGACCCAGTACTTC,CASSPPSGGVLETQYF
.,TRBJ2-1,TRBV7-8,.,TGTGCCAGCAGCCACCGGGTCAACTCCTACAATGAGCAGTTCTTC,CASSHRVNSYNEQFF
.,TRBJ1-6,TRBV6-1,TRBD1,TGTGCCAGCAGGACGGACAGGGGAAGTTCACCCCTCCACTTT,CASRTDRGSSPLHF
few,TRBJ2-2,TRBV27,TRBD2,TGTGCCAGCACCCTCACTAGCGGGGGGGTAAACACCGGGGAGCTGTTTTTT,CASTLTSGGVNTGELFF
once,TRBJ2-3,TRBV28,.,.,CASSSSVRTDTQYF
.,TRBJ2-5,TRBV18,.,TGTGCCAGCTCACAAGGGCGGGGCAGGAGGATAGGAGAGACCCAGTACTTC,CASSQGRGRRIGETQYF
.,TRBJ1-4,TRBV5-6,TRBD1,TGTGCCAGCAGCTTCGGAGGGACAGGAAAACTGTTTTTT,CASSFGGTGKLFF
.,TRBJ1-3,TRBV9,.,TGTGCCAGCAGCGTAACCCCTGGAGGTGGAAACACCATATATTTT,CASSVTPGGGNTIYF
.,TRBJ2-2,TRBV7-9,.,TGTGCCAGCAGCCACAGGAAAGCTACCGGGGAGCTGTTTTTT,CASSHRKATGELFF
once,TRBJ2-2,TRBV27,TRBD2,TGTGCCAGCAGTTTAATAGCGGGAGTAACCGGGGAGCTGTTTTTT,CASSLIAGVTGELFF
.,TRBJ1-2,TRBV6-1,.,TGTGCCAGCACTGGGGCTCACTATGGCTACACCTTC,CASTGAHYGYTF
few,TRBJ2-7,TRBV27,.,TGTGCCAGCAGCCTTTGGGGGACTGAGGGTCCCATGGAGCAGTACTTC,CASSLWGTEGPMEQYF
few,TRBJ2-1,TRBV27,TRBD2,TGTGCCAGCACCCCGGGACTAGCGGCTTCCTACAATGAGCAGTTCTTC,CASTPGLAASYNEQFF
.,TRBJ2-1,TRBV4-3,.,TGCGCCAGCAGCCAAGAGGGGCAGGGCTACAATGAGCAGTTCTTC,CASSQEGQGYNEQFF
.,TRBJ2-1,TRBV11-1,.,TGTGCCAGCAGCTCCCGGGACGCCAATGAGCAGTTCTTC,CASSSRDANEQFF
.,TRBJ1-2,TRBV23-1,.,TGCGCCAGCAGTAACGACGGCTATGGCTACACCTTC,CASSNDGYGYTF
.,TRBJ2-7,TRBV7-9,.,TGTGCCAGCAGCTCAGGGTGGTACGAGCAGTACTTC,CASSSGWYEQYF
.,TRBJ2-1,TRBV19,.,TGTGCCAGTAGTCCCCGGGTCCAGTACTACAATGAGCAGTTCTTC,CASSPRVQYYNEQFF
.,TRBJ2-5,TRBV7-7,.,TGTGCCAGCAGCTTAGGGACGGGTCAAGAGACCCAGTACTTC,CASSLGTGQETQYF
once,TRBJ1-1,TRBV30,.,TGTGCCTGGAGTACGGCGACTGAAGCTTTCTTT,CAWSTATEAFF
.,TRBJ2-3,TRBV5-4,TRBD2,TGTGCCAGCAGCCCGATTCGCCTGGGACTAGCTGAAGATACGCAGTATTTT,CASSPIRLGLAEDTQYF
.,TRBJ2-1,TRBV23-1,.,TGCGCCAGCAGTCAATCGATGGGCCCGACGGTTTTAAGGTACAATGAGCAGTTCTTC,CASSQSMGPTVLRYNEQFF
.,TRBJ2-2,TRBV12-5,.,TGTGCTAGTGGTTTGGGGGCAGGGGCCACCGGGGAGCTGTTTTTT,CASGLGAGATGELFF
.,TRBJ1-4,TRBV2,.,TGTGCCAGCAGTGCGGGGGGAGTATGGGAAAAACTGTTTTTT,CASSAGGVWEKLFF
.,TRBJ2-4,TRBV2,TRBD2,TGTGCCAGCAGGCCCACTAGCGGGCTCAACATTCAGTACTTC,CASRPTSGLNIQYF
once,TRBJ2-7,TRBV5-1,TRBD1,TGCGCCAGCAGCTCAGCAGGACAGGGAGGCTACGAGCAGTACTTC,CASSSAGQGGYEQYF
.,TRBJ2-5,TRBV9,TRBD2,TGTGCCAGCAGCGTAGACAGCGGGGGGCTTGAAGAGACCCAGTACTTC,CASSVDSGGLEETQYF
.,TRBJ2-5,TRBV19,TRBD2,TGTGCCAGTAGCTCCAGCGGGGGATGGGGACCGTACTTC,CASSSSGGWGPYF
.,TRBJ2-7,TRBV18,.,TGTGCCAGCTCACCAAGTTCGGGACTGTACGAGCAGTACTTC,CASSPSSGLYEQYF
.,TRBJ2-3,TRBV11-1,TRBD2,TGTGCCAGCAGCTTAAGGCGGGGACTAGCGGGGGCCGATACGCAGTATTTT,CASSLRRGLAGADTQYF
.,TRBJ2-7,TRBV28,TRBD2,TGTGCCAGCAGTTCACCCGGGAGGGCCGTCGACGAGCAGTACTTC,CASSSPGRAVDEQYF
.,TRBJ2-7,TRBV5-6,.,TGTGCCAGCAGCTTGGGGTCCCATCCCTACGAGCAGTACTTC,CASSLGSHPYEQYF
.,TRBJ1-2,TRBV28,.,TGTGCCAGCAGTTTAGACCCGAGGGAAGGCTACACCTTC,CASSLDPREGYTF
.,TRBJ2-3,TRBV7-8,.,TGTGCCAGCAGCTTTGGGGACCTGGGGACGAATACGCAGTATTTT,CASSFGDLGTNTQYF
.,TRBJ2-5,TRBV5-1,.,TGCGCCAGCAGCTTGGGGGGGAGCCAAGAGACCCAGTACTTC,CASSLGGSQETQYF
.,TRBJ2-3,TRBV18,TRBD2,TGTGCCAGCTTCCGAGCGAGTAGCGGGGGACCTAGCACAGATACGCAGTATTTT,CASFRASSGGPSTDTQYF
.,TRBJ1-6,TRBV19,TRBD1,TGTGCCAGTAACCCGGAGGGGGCGAGCTCCTATAATTCACCCCTCCACTTT,CASNPEGASSYNSPLHF
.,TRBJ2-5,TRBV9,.,TGTGCCAGCAGCCCCGGGGGCGCGGCAAGGGAGACCCAGTACTTC,CASSPGGAARETQYF
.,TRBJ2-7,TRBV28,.,TGTGCCAGCAGTTTATTGGCAGGGGCCCTGGGGCGGTACTTC,CASSLLAGALGRYF
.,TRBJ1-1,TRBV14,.,TGTGCCAGCAGCCAGAGCCGTCAGGGGACTGAAGCTTTCTTT,CASSQSRQGTEAFF
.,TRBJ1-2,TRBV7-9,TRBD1,TGTGCCAGCAGCTTAGAACAGGGGTTGGGCTACACCTTC,CASSLEQGLGYTF
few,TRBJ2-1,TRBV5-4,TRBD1,TGTGCCAGCAGCCAAGGGACAGAAGCATACAATGAGCAGTTCTTC,CASSQGTEAYNEQFF
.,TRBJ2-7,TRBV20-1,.,TGCAGTGCTAGTAACAGGGAGCAGTACTTC,CSASNREQYF